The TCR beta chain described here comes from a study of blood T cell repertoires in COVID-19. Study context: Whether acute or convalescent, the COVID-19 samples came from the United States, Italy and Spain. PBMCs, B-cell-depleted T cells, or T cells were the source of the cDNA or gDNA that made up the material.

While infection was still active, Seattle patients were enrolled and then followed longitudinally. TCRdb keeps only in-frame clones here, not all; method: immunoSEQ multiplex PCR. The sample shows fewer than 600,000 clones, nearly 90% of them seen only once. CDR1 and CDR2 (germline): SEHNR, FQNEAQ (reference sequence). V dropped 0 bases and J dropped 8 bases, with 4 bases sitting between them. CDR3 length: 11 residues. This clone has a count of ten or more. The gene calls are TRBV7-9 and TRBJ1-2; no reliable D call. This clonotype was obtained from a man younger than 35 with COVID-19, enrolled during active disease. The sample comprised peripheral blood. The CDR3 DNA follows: TGTGCCAGCAGCTTAGCGGAGGGCTACACCTTC. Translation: CASSLAEGYTF.